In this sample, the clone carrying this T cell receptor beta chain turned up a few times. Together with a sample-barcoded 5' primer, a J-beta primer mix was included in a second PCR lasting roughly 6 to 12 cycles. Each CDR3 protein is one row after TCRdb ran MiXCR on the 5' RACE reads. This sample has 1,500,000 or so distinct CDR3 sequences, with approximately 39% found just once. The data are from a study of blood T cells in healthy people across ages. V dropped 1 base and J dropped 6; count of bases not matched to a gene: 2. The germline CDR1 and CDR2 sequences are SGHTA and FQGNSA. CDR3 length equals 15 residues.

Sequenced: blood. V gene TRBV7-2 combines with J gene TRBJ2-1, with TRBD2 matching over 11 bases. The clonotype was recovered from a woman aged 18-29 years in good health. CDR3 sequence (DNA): TGTGCCAGCAGCTTAGACGGACTAGCGGGCAATGAGCAGTTCTTC. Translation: CASSLDGLAGNEQFF.